What follows are 3 T cell receptor beta chains derived from one specimen sequenced in a study of blood T cell repertoires in COVID-19. The data were produced by immunoSEQ multiplex PCR, yet TCRdb's version contains in-frame clones alone and is incomplete. The profile shows 200,000 to 250,000 clones, approximately 86% of them singletons. The source material was peripheral blood. The origin of the receptors is a man younger than 30 with active or convalescent COVID-19.

V gene TRBV29-1 combines with J gene TRBJ2-5, with TRBD2 matching over 9 bases. CDR3 length equals 15 residues. Germline CDR1 is SQVTM and CDR2 is ANQGSEA. Trimming removed 7 bases from V and 4 bases from J; junction bases left unmatched: 13. For the CDR3, the DNA is TGCAGCGGTGATAAGGCTAGCGGGATGGGAGAGACCCAGTACTTC. It translates to CSGDKASGMGETQYF.

This clone has only one observation. This rearrangement joins TRBV4-2 to TRBJ2-3, with 11 bases identical to TRBD2. Germline V lookup: CDR1 LGHNA, CDR2 YNFKEQ. There are 16 residues in the CDR3. The J segment lost 1 base and the V segment lost 3 bases, leaving 3 bases of the junction unmatched. CDR3: CASSQGLAEGTDTQYF. The CDR3 DNA reads as TGTGCCAGCAGCCAGGGACTAGCGGAGGGCACAGATACGCAGTATTTT.

The chain recombines TRBV7-2 with TRBJ1-5; 9 bases map to TRBD1. Germline CDR1 and CDR2: SGHTA and FQGNSA. The CDR3 loop spans 17 amino acids. V lost 2 bases, J lost 5 bases, and 10 bases stayed unmatched. CDR3 sequence (DNA): TGTGCCAGCAGCTTATTACGGGGGACAGGGCCTCATCAGCCCCAGCATTTT. Protein product: CASSLLRGTGPHQPQHF.